These 15 T cell receptor beta chains share one sample of origin, sequenced in a study of technical replicates of blood from a few donors. Using immunoSEQ multiplex PCR, the repertoire was profiled, and TCRdb retains in-frame clones only, with some absent. Among more than 75,000 clones listed, roughly 95% were seen once. Source material: T cells isolated from PBMCs. These receptors came from a human donor in good health.

The chain is built from TRBV19 and TRBJ2-3; the match to TRBD1 covers 8 bases. The CDR3 runs to 14 residues. Germline-derived CDR1 and CDR2 are LNHDA and SQIVND (reference sequence). The V segment lost 6 bases and the J segment 5 bases; nucleotides outside the gene matches: 7. CDR3 in DNA: TGTGCCAGTAGCACCCAGGGGGCAAGAGATACGCAGTATTTT. Its protein product is CASSTQGARDTQYF.

The chain uses TRBV9 and TRBJ2-5; 13 bases line up with TRBD2. Germline V gives CDR1 SGDLS, CDR2 YYNGEE. The ends lost 4 bases at V and 5 bases at J; junction bases unmatched: 8. The CDR3 consists of 16 residues. The CDR3 loop is CASSLGLAGVRETQYF. CDR3 coding DNA: TGTGCCAGCAGCCTCGGACTAGCGGGAGTCCGGGAGACCCAGTACTTC.

V and J are TRBV4-3 and TRBJ2-2, with 8 bases aligning to TRBD2. Looked up from germline, CDR1 is LGHNA and CDR2 is YSLEER. The junction had 6 bases not matched to a gene; V was cut back by 4 bases and J by 5 bases. This CDR3 comprises 15 residues. The DNA of the CDR3 is TGCGCCAGCAGCCCCAGCGGGAGAGGTACCGGGGAGCTGTTTTTT. It specifies CASSPSGRGTGELFF.

V usage is TRBV9 and J usage is TRBJ2-7, with 8 bases aligning to TRBD2. The CDR3 consists of 16 residues. V was pared by 4 bases and J by 4 bases, with 13 bases of the junction left unmatched. Germline V gives CDR1 SGDLS, CDR2 YYNGEE. Written as DNA, the CDR3 is TGTGCCAGCAGCCCCCTCGTCGCGGGAGGCGTGTACGAGCAGTACTTC. Its translation is CASSPLVAGGVYEQYF.

The chain links TRBV2 to TRBJ2-3; D is unclear. V dropped 4 bases and J dropped 6 bases, with 14 bases sitting between them. The germline V gene encodes CDR1 SNHLY and CDR2 FYNNEI. The CDR3 covers 14 residues. CDR3 amino acids: CASSAAYFPDTQYF. The CDR3 DNA follows: TGTGCCAGCAGTGCTGCCTACTTTCCGGATACGCAGTATTTT.

The chain uses TRBV5-6 and TRBJ2-2, with D perhaps matching TRBD1 (5 bases). The CDR3 runs 18 residues. Germline lookup yields CDR1 SGHDT and CDR2 YYEEEE. Trimming stripped 1 base from V and 4 bases from J, with 20 bases between. The CDR3 loop is CASSLFLGVPTFTGELFF. CDR3 bases: TGTGCCAGCAGCTTGTTTCTAGGGGTCCCAACTTTCACCGGGGAGCTGTTTTTT.

V gene TRBV11-3 combines with J gene TRBJ2-7, with 11 positions matching TRBD1. CDR1 and CDR2 (germline): SGHNT, YENEEA. CDR3 length: 16 residues. J lost 1 base, V lost 4 bases, and 6 bases had no gene match. CDR3 bases: TGTGCCAGCAGCTCACCGGACAGGGGGCTATCCTACGAGCAGTACTTC. Translated, it gives CASSSPDRGLSYEQYF.

The chain links TRBV28 to TRBJ1-5; 7 bases fit TRBD1. The CDR3 is made up of 16 amino acids. The junction had 6 bases not matched to a gene; V was cut back by 2 bases and J by 2 bases. The germline V gene has CDR1 MDHEN and CDR2 SYDVKM. The CDR3 DNA is TGTGCCAGCAGTTTACTTGCCGACAGGGGCAATCAGCCCCAGCATTTT. The encoded protein is CASSLLADRGNQPQHF.

The rearrangement uses TRBV7-9 and TRBJ2-7, with 10 positions matching TRBD1. Germline-derived CDR1 and CDR2 are SEHNR and FQNEAQ (reference sequence). The CDR3 extends over 15 amino acids. Germline trimming cut 5 bases from V and 1 base from J; bases unmatched to any gene: 5. The CDR3 here is CASSQGQGMSYEQYF. Here the CDR3 DNA reads TGTGCCAGCAGCCAGGGACAGGGGATGTCCTACGAGCAGTACTTC. Looking up the rest from reference TRBV7-9 and TRBJ2-7 gives the full variable domain: DTGVSQNPRHKITKRGQNVTFRCDPISEHNRLYWYRQTLGQGPEFLTYFQNEAQLEKSRLLSDRFSAERPKGSFSTLEIQRTEQGDSAMYLCASSQGQGMSYEQYFGPGTRLTVT.

This chain uses TRBV4-2 with TRBJ2-3; TRBD2 matches at 9 bases. V trimming: 4 bases; J trimming: 6 bases; junction bases outside the gene matches: 8. From germline, CDR1 is LGHNA and CDR2 YNFKEQ. CDR3 length equals 15 residues. CDR3 nucleotides: TGTGCCAGCAGCCGGATAGCGGGAGTGGCCGATACGCAGTATTTT. Protein product: CASSRIAGVADTQYF.

This CDR3 is CASSLSGGEETQYF. CDR3 nucleotide sequence: TGCGCCAGCAGCTTAAGCGGGGGAGAAGAGACCCAGTACTTC. The gene calls are TRBV5-1 and TRBJ2-5; 8 bases align to TRBD2. The junction had 3 bases not matched to a gene; V was cut back by 2 bases and J by 3 bases. The CDR3 spans 14 residues. The germline V gene encodes CDR1 SGHRS and CDR2 YFSETQ.

The chain employs TRBV4-1 and TRBJ2-3; unclear D gene. CDR3 length equals 14 residues. Germline lookup yields CDR1 MGHRA and CDR2 YSYEKL. V lost 0 bases to trimming and J lost 3 bases, with 7 bases between them. CDR3 coding DNA: TGCGCCAGCAGCCAAGAATTAACTACAGATACGCAGTATTTT. Protein product: CASSQELTTDTQYF.

J is TRBJ2-7 and V is TRBV27; TRBD2 matches 10 bases. Germline V CDR1 and CDR2: MNHEY, SMNVEV (reference sequence). V was pared by 6 bases and J by 1 base, with 6 bases of the junction left unmatched. This CDR3 is built from 15 residues. The CDR3 is CASSSGTSESYEQYF. CDR3 nucleotides: TGTGCCAGCAGCTCCGGGACTAGCGAATCCTACGAGCAGTACTTC.

Comment on this clone: At the DNA level, this CDR3 is encoded by other sequences in the same sample as well. The chain uses TRBV28 and TRBJ1-5; 8 nucleotides line up with TRBD1. This CDR3 has 16 residues. The V gene's germline CDR1 is MDHEN and CDR2 SYDVKM. V shed 6 bases, J shed 6 bases, and the junction held 13 bases outside the gene matches. In nucleotides, the CDR3 is TGTGCCAGCAGACTTATACAGGGGGTTCCCACTCAGCCCCAGCATTTT. Protein sequence: CASRLIQGVPTQPQHF.

This chain uses TRBV9 with TRBJ2-1; the D gene is possibly TRBD2 (5 bases). The CDR3 loop spans 18 amino acids. The ends were cut back, 3 bases at V and 1 base at J, with 20 bases in the middle. Germline lookup yields CDR1 SGDLS and CDR2 YYNGEE. DNA of the CDR3: TGTGCCAGCAGCGGCCTAAAAAGCCCACCGGGATCCTACAATGAGCAGTTCTTC. It encodes CASSGLKSPPGSYNEQFF.